The 5 T cell receptor beta chains presented below share a single source sample, sequenced in a study of neurological immune-mediated disorders. TCRdb reanalysed the 5' RACE reads using MiXCR and keeps one entry per CDR3 protein. The repertoire holds some 22,000 distinct CDR3 sequences, with around 13% as singletons. Time point meaning: technical triplicate 1. The sequenced material came from CD4+ T cells from blood. Receptors were obtained from a female donor with HTLV-1-associated myelopathy (HAM/TSP).

This clonotype came up a few times. The chain couples TRBV29-1 to TRBJ2-4, with 9 bases that match TRBD1. Germline values: CDR1 SQVTM, CDR2 ANQGSEA. The length of the CDR3 is 14 residues. J lost 6 bases, V lost 0 bases, and 3 bases had no gene match. The CDR3 region is CSVEEQGARNIQYF. For the CDR3, the DNA is TGCAGCGTTGAAGAACAGGGGGCGCGAAACATTCAGTACTTC.

At least ten counts were recorded for this clonotype. CDR3 sequence: CASSQQGQGGYEQYF. The CDR3 DNA reads TGCGCCAGCAGCCAACAGGGACAGGGGGGCTACGAGCAGTACTTC. The rearrangement uses TRBV4-3 and TRBJ2-7; 11 bases match TRBD1. The CDR3 is made up of 15 amino acids. The V segment lost 2 bases and the J segment 3 bases; nucleotides outside the gene matches: 3. Germline V gene lookup returns CDR1 LGHNA and CDR2 YSLEER.

In this sample, this clonotype turned up many times. The chain links TRBV5-5 to TRBJ2-1; D uncertain. CDR3 length: 12 residues. Germline CDR1 SGHKS, CDR2 YYEKEE (reference sequence). V lost 1 base and J lost 9, with 8 bases in between. This CDR3 is CASSLSWGEQFF. The CDR3 bases are TGTGCCAGCAGCTTGAGCTGGGGTGAGCAGTTCTTC.

The sample holds many counts of this clonotype. V usage is TRBV27 and J usage is TRBJ2-7, with 7 bases identical to TRBD2. The length of the CDR3 is 16 residues. The V gene end was trimmed by 0 bases and the J gene end by 0 bases; junction bases not matched to a gene: 5. Germline V lookup: CDR1 MNHEY, CDR2 SMNVEV (reference sequence). CDR3 DNA sequence: TGTGCCAGCAGTTTATCGGTCGGGAGGCCCTCCTACGAGCAGTACTTC. It codes for CASSLSVGRPSYEQYF.

By share of the sample, this clonotype is medium-sized. The genes are TRBV2 and TRBJ2-1; no clear D. The ends were cut back, 4 bases at V and 0 bases at J, with 10 bases in the middle. CDR1 and CDR2 (germline): SNHLY, FYNNEI. This CDR3 has 15 residues. The CDR3, as DNA: TGTGCCAGCAGTGTTCGCCGGCGCTCCTACAATGAGCAGTTCTTC. The encoded protein is CASSVRRRSYNEQFF.